Following are 24 T cell receptor beta chains from one sample sequenced in a study of OX40 agonist ivuxolimab in advanced cancers. Only in-frame clones appear in the TCRdb table, and some are missing; sequencing was by immunoSEQ multiplex PCR. The sample has roughly 53,000 clones, approximately 91% seen once. The sequences come from CD4+ or CD8+ T cells sorted from blood, collected in a trial of the OX40 agonist ivuxolimab. The receptors originated from an adult with an advanced solid tumor such as melanoma, head and neck, liver or kidney cancer.

The chain couples TRBV28 to TRBJ1-3, with a tentative D call TRBD1 (5 bases). With 5 bases removed from V and 2 bases from J, the gap between germline ends came to 13 bases. The CDR3 consists of 15 residues. CDR1 and CDR2 (germline): MDHEN, SYDVKM. Written as DNA, the CDR3 is TGTGCCAGCAGTCCCCCAATGGGGGCTGGAAACACCATATATTTT. Its protein product is CASSPPMGAGNTIYF.

This chain connects TRBV7-3 to TRBJ2-2, with TRBD2 identical over 9 bases. The ends lost 8 bases at V and 4 bases at J; junction bases unmatched: 8. There are 15 residues in the CDR3. The germline gives CDR1 SGHTA, CDR2 FQGTGA. The CDR3 loop reads CASASGGGVTGELFF. CDR3 coding DNA: TGTGCCAGCGCCTCGGGCGGGGGGGTCACCGGGGAGCTGTTTTTT.

The chain links TRBV18 to TRBJ2-5; 8 bases line up with TRBD2. CDR3 length equals 15 residues. The germline CDR1 and CDR2 sequences are KGHSH and LQKENI. V lost 3 bases and J lost 3; bases outside the gene matches: 6. The CDR3 sequence is CASSPGRAGEETQYF. CDR3 coding DNA: TGTGCCAGCTCACCCGGGAGGGCAGGGGAAGAGACCCAGTACTTC.

The rearrangement joins TRBV4-2 to TRBJ2-2; 7 bases align to TRBD1. Looked up from germline, CDR1 is LGHNA and CDR2 is YNFKEQ. This CDR3 is 15 amino acids long. Losses at the gene ends were 3 bases for V and 7 bases for J; bases not matched to a gene: 8. The CDR3 DNA follows: TGTGCCAGCAGCCAGGCCCCGACAGGGCGCGGGGAGCTGTTTTTT. Translating it yields CASSQAPTGRGELFF.

The chain recombines TRBV6-1 with TRBJ2-5; 7 nucleotides align to TRBD2. Per the germline V gene, CDR1 is MNHNS and CDR2 is SASEGT. The CDR3 consists of 15 residues. V was clipped by 7 bases and J by 4 bases; unmatched bases: 12. CDR3 protein: CASNQPAGSRETQYF. The CDR3 DNA reads as TGTGCCAGCAACCAACCAGCGGGATCCCGAGAGACCCAGTACTTC.

This chain links TRBV11-1 with TRBJ2-3, with 10 bases that match TRBD2. The V gene end was trimmed by 5 bases and the J gene end by 9 bases; junction bases not matched to a gene: 14. CDR3 length equals 16 residues. Germline V lookup: CDR1 SGHAT, CDR2 FQDESV (reference sequence). CDR3 DNA sequence: TGTGCCAGCAGCGTTTATCTAGCGGGGGCCCCGATCACGCAGTATTTT. Translating gives CASSVYLAGAPITQYF.

CDR3: CASSPLSGNQPQHF. The CDR3 DNA reads as TGTGCCAGCAGTCCCCTATCGGGCAATCAGCCCCAGCATTTT. The chain recombines TRBV28 with TRBJ1-5; D unresolved. The ends were cut back, 5 bases at V and 2 bases at J, with 10 bases in the middle. Germline CDR1 and CDR2: MDHEN and SYDVKM. The CDR3 length is 14 residues.

The chain has TRBV5-1 and TRBJ2-3, with 11 nucleotides matching TRBD1. This CDR3 region has 17 residues. The germline gives CDR1 SGHRS, CDR2 YFSETQ. V dropped 3 bases and J dropped 1; count of bases not matched to a gene: 7. CDR3 coding DNA: TGCGCCAGCAGCTCCTCGGGACAGGGGGTCGGCACAGATACGCAGTATTTT. This gives the protein CASSSSGQGVGTDTQYF.

This chain links TRBV10-3 with TRBJ1-5; D is undetermined. Germline V gene lookup returns CDR1 ENHRY and CDR2 SYGVKD. The CDR3 runs 14 residues. Trimming took 0 bases from V and 5 from J, leaving 8 bases between them. CDR3 amino acids: CAISESASYQPQHF. The CDR3 coding sequence is TGTGCCATCAGTGAGTCCGCTTCCTATCAGCCCCAGCATTTT.

The chain carries TRBV5-1 and TRBJ1-5; no reliable D call. The germline CDR1 and CDR2 sequences are SGHRS and YFSETQ. V was pared by 0 bases and J by 5 bases, with 12 bases between. CDR3 size: 15 residues. The CDR3 reads CASSLAAGGYQPQHF. The CDR3 DNA reads TGCGCCAGCAGCTTGGCTGCGGGTGGGTATCAGCCCCAGCATTTT.

J is TRBJ2-5 and V is TRBV5-1; TRBD2 agrees at 8 bases. With 6 bases clipped from V and 4 bases from J, the junction kept 11 bases outside the gene matches. Germline V gene sequence: CDR1 SGHRS, CDR2 YFSETQ. This CDR3 comprises 15 residues. The CDR3 protein is CASTLIGGAGETQYF. The CDR3 coding sequence is TGCGCCAGCACCCTCATCGGGGGGGCGGGAGAGACCCAGTACTTC. Filled out from reference TRBV5-1 and TRBJ2-5, the complete variable domain reads KAGVTQTPRYLIKTRGQQVTLSCSPISGHRSVSWYQQTPGQGLQFLFEYFSETQRNKGNFPGRFSGRQFSNSRSEMNVSTLELGDSALYLCASTLIGGAGETQYFGPGTRLLVL.

The chain uses TRBV2 and TRBJ1-2; 9 positions match TRBD1. This CDR3 spans 15 amino acids. Germline V gene data show CDR1 as SNHLY and CDR2 as FYNNEI. V dropped 6 bases and J dropped 8; count of bases not matched to a gene: 13. This CDR3 reads CASSQTGQGSRGYTF. CDR3 in DNA: TGTGCCAGCAGCCAGACGGGACAGGGTTCTCGCGGCTACACCTTC.

J is TRBJ1-1 and V is TRBV10-2, with 10 bases that match TRBD1. Germline values: CDR1 WSHSY, CDR2 SAAADI. The CDR3 extends over 17 amino acids. The V gene end was trimmed by 4 bases and the J gene end by 6 bases; junction bases not matched to a gene: 14. This CDR3 reads CASSGRDRGYRTPEAFF. CDR3 sequence (DNA): TGCGCCAGCAGTGGGAGGGACAGGGGCTACCGCACACCTGAAGCTTTCTTT.

This rearrangement joins TRBV30 to TRBJ2-4; TRBD2 matches at 9 bases. This CDR3 contains 17 residues. The V gene's germline CDR1 is GTSNPN and CDR2 SVGIG (reference sequence). V dropped 2 bases and J dropped 0; count of bases not matched to a gene: 8. The CDR3 spells CAWSPKSSGVAKNIQYF. The DNA for the CDR3 is TGTGCCTGGAGTCCCAAATCTAGCGGGGTAGCCAAAAACATTCAGTACTTC.

This sequence joins TRBV11-2 and TRBJ1-2; a weak D match, TRBD1 (5 bases). The germline V gene has CDR1 SGHAT and CDR2 FQNNGV. The CDR3 is made up of 15 amino acids. The V end lost 5 bases, the J end lost 5 bases, and 18 bases lay between the germline ends. CDR3 amino acids: CASSPQSLRGYGYTF. The CDR3 nucleotides are TGTGCCAGCAGCCCCCAGTCCCTTCGGGGGTATGGCTACACCTTC.

This rearrangement joins TRBV2 to TRBJ2-7; 8 bases are a match to TRBD1. CDR1 is SNHLY and CDR2 is FYNNEI in the germline V gene. The CDR3 loop spans 13 amino acids. CDR3: CASVQGAPYEQYF. CDR3 in DNA: TGTGCATCGGTCCAGGGGGCACCCTACGAGCAGTACTTC.

The genes are TRBV28 and TRBJ2-4; D is undetermined. Trimming removed 5 bases from V and 0 bases from J, with 14 bases in between. Germline lookup yields CDR1 MDHEN and CDR2 SYDVKM. This CDR3 contains 16 residues. The CDR3 sequence is CASSPLQNPAKNIQYF. CDR3 nucleotides: TGTGCCAGCAGTCCCCTACAGAACCCAGCCAAAAACATTCAGTACTTC.

The CDR3 sequence: CASRTSGSTDTQYF. For the CDR3, the DNA is TGTGCCAGTAGGACCTCGGGGAGCACAGATACGCAGTATTTT. This sequence joins TRBV19 and TRBJ2-3; maybe TRBD2 (5 bases). V lost 6 bases to trimming and J lost 0 bases, with 10 bases between them. Germline CDR1 LNHDA, CDR2 SQIVND (reference sequence). The CDR3 is made up of 14 amino acids.

The chain links TRBV7-9 to TRBJ1-4, with D unclear. The CDR3 covers 16 residues. V was trimmed by 1 base and J by 0 bases, leaving 9 bases between them. CDR1 SEHNR and CDR2 FQNEAQ come from the germline V gene (reference sequence). CDR3 nucleotides: TGTGCCAGCAGCTTAGAATACACAGCAACTAATGAAAAACTGTTTTTT. Translation: CASSLEYTATNEKLFF.

This chain connects TRBV11-1 to TRBJ2-1; the match to TRBD1 covers 9 bases. This CDR3 region has 16 residues. Losses at the gene ends were 5 bases for V and 3 bases for J; bases not matched to a gene: 8. Germline lookup yields CDR1 SGHAT and CDR2 FQDESV (reference sequence). Written as DNA, the CDR3 is TGTGCCAGCAGCCGATCCGGGACAGGGCGCTACAATGAGCAGTTCTTC. Translating it yields CASSRSGTGRYNEQFF.

The V and J genes are TRBV25-1 and TRBJ2-2; D might be TRBD1 (5 bases). The ends were cut back, 5 bases at V and 5 bases at J, with 15 bases in the middle. The V gene's germline CDR1 is MGHDK and CDR2 SYGVNS. The CDR3 length is 15 residues. The CDR3 reads CASSRYGARTGELFF. CDR3 nucleotides: TGTGCCAGCAGTCGCTATGGGGCGCGAACCGGGGAGCTGTTTTTT.

The chain carries TRBV30 and TRBJ2-3; D remains ambiguous. V dropped 2 bases and J dropped 2 bases, with 8 bases sitting between them. The CDR3 runs to 13 residues. Per the germline V gene, CDR1 is GTSNPN and CDR2 is SVGIG (reference sequence). The CDR3 DNA reads TGTGCCTGGAGTCGAGATTTCACAGATACGCAGTATTTT. This sequence encodes CAWSRDFTDTQYF.

The chain uses TRBV27 and TRBJ1-1, with a weak D call TRBD1 (5 bases). This CDR3 has 14 residues. Deletions cut 0 bases from V and 5 bases from J, with 10 bases between. Germline V gives CDR1 MNHEY, CDR2 SMNVEV (reference sequence). The CDR3 loop is CASSLSWGGTEAFF. CDR3 sequence (DNA): TGTGCCAGCAGTTTATCTTGGGGGGGAACTGAAGCTTTCTTT.

The genes are TRBV28 and TRBJ1-2; 8 bases agree with TRBD1. The CDR3 sequence is 16 residues long. After removal of 3 bases from V and 2 bases from J, the junction contained 8 bases not matched to a gene. Germline V CDR1 and CDR2: MDHEN, SYDVKM. The CDR3 is CASSFPQGARNYGYTF. For the CDR3, the DNA is TGTGCCAGCAGTTTCCCCCAGGGGGCGAGGAACTATGGCTACACCTTC.